These 32 T cell receptor beta chains were all obtained from the same sample, sequenced in a study of cytomegalovirus exposure and HLA in healthy donors. 60 Vbeta and 13 Jbeta primers were used in PCR. Method: immunoSEQ multiplex PCR; TCRdb's copy keeps in-frame clones and lacks some. The sample shows about 73,000 clones, 65% to 80% of them seen only once. The specimen sequenced was PBMCs. These receptors originate from an older man in good health and CMV-seronegative.

The genes are TRBV5-4 and TRBJ2-1; 8 bases match TRBD2. V was pared by 4 bases and J by 9 bases, with 12 bases of the junction left unmatched. This CDR3 contains 15 residues. Germline V CDR1 and CDR2: SGHNT, YYREEE (reference sequence). The CDR3 coding sequence is TGTGCCAGCAGCGGTATTAGCGGGGCTGGGGGTGAGCAGTTCTTC. It yields the protein CASSGISGAGGEQFF.

This chain uses TRBV9 with TRBJ1-3, with D maybe TRBD1 (6 bases). V dropped 3 bases and J dropped 3 bases, with 13 bases sitting between them. CDR3 size: 15 residues. Looked up from germline, CDR1 is SGDLS and CDR2 is YYNGEE. This CDR3 reads CASSGDPGVGNTIYF. CDR3 bases: TGTGCCAGCAGCGGGGACCCAGGGGTTGGAAACACCATATATTTT.

In the case of this clone: Other DNA variants within this sample encode the same CDR3. The chain's CDR3 is CASSARTGNEKLFF. The CDR3 nucleotides read TGTGCCAGCAGCGCCCGGACAGGGAATGAAAAACTGTTTTTT. The chain recombines TRBV9 with TRBJ1-4; 8 positions agree with TRBD1. The CDR3 length is 14 residues. Unmatched junction bases numbered 3, after V lost 3 bases and J lost 5 bases. Germline CDR1 and CDR2: SGDLS and YYNGEE.

This rearrangement joins TRBV9 to TRBJ1-3; TRBD1 agrees at 9 bases. The CDR3 has 15 amino acids. Germline V CDR1 and CDR2: SGDLS, YYNGEE. V lost 4 bases and J lost 7; bases outside the gene matches: 9. In DNA form, the CDR3 reads TGTGCCAGCAGCCCCTGGGACAGGGAGTGGAACACCATATATTTT. This sequence encodes CASSPWDREWNTIYF. Full variable domain (remainder filled in from reference TRBV9 and TRBJ1-3): DSGVTQTPKHLITATGQRVTLRCSPRSGDLSVYWYQQSLDQGLQFLIQYYNGEERAKGNILERFSAQQFPDLHSELNLSSLELGDSALYFCASSPWDREWNTIYFGEGSWLTVV.

This chain uses TRBV7-9 with TRBJ1-5; perhaps TRBD1 as D (5 bases). This CDR3 has 15 residues. Per germline, CDR1 SEHNR and CDR2 FQNEAQ (reference sequence). CDR3 DNA sequence: TGTGCTAACTGTAGCGGGACCCTCGGCAATCAGCCCCAGCATTTT. The encoded protein is CANCSGTLGNQPQHF.

This clone was counted a few times. The rearrangement links TRBV6-1 to TRBJ1-5, with D perhaps TRBD1 (6 bases). Germline CDR1 is MNHNS and CDR2 is SASEGT. Trimming removed 6 bases at V and 6 bases at J, with 15 bases between. This CDR3 comprises 14 residues. CDR3 sequence reads: CASSRGQGSQPQHF. Written as DNA, the CDR3 is TGTGCCAGCAGCCGAGGGCAGGGGTCTCAGCCCCAGCATTTT.

In DNA form, the CDR3 reads TGTGCCAGCAGCTTAGGGAGCGGGAGCTCCTACAATGAGCAGTTCTTC. Amino acids: CASSLGSGSSYNEQFF. V and J are TRBV5-5 and TRBJ2-1, with 8 bases that match TRBD2. J gave up 0 bases and V 2 bases, and 4 bases lay outside the gene matches. Germline CDR1 and CDR2: SGHKS and YYEKEE (reference sequence). CDR3 length equals 16 residues.

The chain links TRBV9 to TRBJ2-1; 8 nucleotides align to TRBD1. CDR1 is SGDLS, CDR2 YYNGEE, per germline. V shed 2 bases and J 8 bases; nucleotides not matched to a gene: 12. The CDR3 has 16 residues. CDR3 sequence: CASSVYGQGAFDEQFF. In DNA form, the CDR3 reads TGTGCCAGCAGCGTCTATGGGCAGGGGGCTTTCGATGAGCAGTTCTTC.

The gene calls are TRBV6-5 and TRBJ1-6; D not certain. The CDR3 is 13 residues long. The germline CDR1 and CDR2 sequences are MNHEY and SVGAGI. The V gene lost 4 bases and the J gene lost 7 bases, with 8 bases spanning the gap. The CDR3 region has the DNA TGTGCCAGCAGTTCGATCCAGAATTCACCCCTCCACTTT. Translating it yields CASSSIQNSPLHF.

The chain employs TRBV19 and TRBJ1-4; D is ambiguous. V lost 2 bases, J lost 4 bases, and 5 bases lay in between. Germline CDR1 reads LNHDA; CDR2 reads SQIVND (reference sequence). The length of the CDR3 is 13 residues. The CDR3 coding sequence is TGTGCCAGTAGTATATATAGTAATGAAAAACTGTTTTTT. Translating it yields CASSIYSNEKLFF.

The sample holds a few counts of this clone. The DNA for the CDR3 is TGTGCCAGCAGCTCAGACTCAACATTCTACGAGCAGTACTTC. Translating it yields CASSSDSTFYEQYF. The rearrangement links TRBV6-1 to TRBJ2-5; D is ambiguous. Judging by the DNA end, TRBJ2-7 fits better; the J call may be wrong. The germline CDR1 and CDR2 sequences are MNHNS and SASEGT. There are 14 residues in the CDR3.

The CDR3 region has the DNA TGTGCCAGCAGTGAGGGACAGGGGGCGCCGCGGAATCAGCCCCAGCATTTT. Its translation: CASSEGQGAPRNQPQHF. The V and J genes are TRBV27 and TRBJ1-5; 12 nucleotides line up with TRBD1. V was clipped by 5 bases and J by 4 bases; unmatched bases: 9. Germline CDR1 is MNHEY and CDR2 is SMNVEV (reference sequence). This CDR3 region has 17 residues.

The chain couples TRBV27 to TRBJ1-5; D might be TRBD1 (6 bases). Germline assignment: CDR1 MNHEY and CDR2 SMNVEV (reference sequence). The CDR3 totals 13 residues. V was trimmed by 5 bases and J by 6 bases, leaving 11 bases between them. Here the CDR3 DNA reads TGTGCCAGCAGTCAACAGGGTTCTCAGCCCCAGCATTTT. Translation: CASSQQGSQPQHF.

J is TRBJ2-1 and V is TRBV4-3; 7 positions match TRBD2. With V trimmed by 0 bases and J by 8 bases, 1 base remained unmatched. Per the germline V gene, CDR1 is LGHNA and CDR2 is YSLEER. This CDR3 region has 13 residues. DNA for the CDR3: TGCGCCAGCAGCCAAGAGGGGGGGTATGAGCAGTTCTTC. Translation gives CASSQEGGYEQFF.

Only a few counts were recorded for this clone. The chain employs TRBV7-2 and TRBJ2-7, with 11 nucleotides matching TRBD1. The J segment lost 7 bases and the V segment lost 5 bases, leaving 10 bases of the junction unmatched. CDR1 and CDR2 from the germline V gene are SGHTA and FQGNSA. The CDR3 totals 15 residues. CDR3 DNA sequence: TGTGCCAGCAGCCTCGGGGGACAGGGGGTGAGGGAGCAGTACTTC. It translates to CASSLGGQGVREQYF.

The chain recombines TRBV19 with TRBJ1-2, with D possibly being TRBD1 (6 bases). V lost 6 bases, J lost 5 bases, and 22 bases lay in between. Germline CDR1 is LNHDA and CDR2 is SQIVND (reference sequence). The CDR3 extends over 16 amino acids. CDR3 region: CASSRGQTYSLYGYTF. CDR3 DNA sequence: TGTGCCAGTAGCCGTGGACAGACCTATTCTCTTTATGGCTACACCTTC.

This chain links TRBV6-6 with TRBJ1-1; possibly TRBD1 for D (6 bases). Trimming left V 8 bases short and J 0 bases short, with 16 bases between. The germline CDR1 and CDR2 sequences are MNHNY and SVGAGI (reference sequence). The CDR3 covers 15 residues. CDR3 in DNA: TGTGCCAGCCGAACAGCGGGGGCGCTGAACACTGAAGCTTTCTTT. Its translation: CASRTAGALNTEAFF.

This clone turned up a few times. V and J are TRBV5-1 and TRBJ2-6; D may be TRBD1 (5 bases). The CDR3 is 16 amino acids. Trimming removed 3 bases from V and 0 bases from J, with 10 bases in between. The germline V gene encodes CDR1 SGHRS and CDR2 YFSETQ. CDR3 sequence: CASSSQGLSGANVLTF. CDR3 DNA sequence: TGCGCCAGCAGCTCCCAGGGCCTCTCTGGGGCCAACGTCCTGACTTTC.

The chain has TRBV5-4 and TRBJ2-7; 9 bases align to TRBD2. This CDR3 region has 14 residues. After removal of 4 bases from V and 2 bases from J, the junction contained 4 bases not matched to a gene. Looked up from germline, CDR1 is SGHNT and CDR2 is YYREEE (reference sequence). CDR3 in DNA: TGTGCCAGCAGCGCCCAGCGGGGGGCCTACGAGCAGTACTTC. Its protein product is CASSAQRGAYEQYF. Drawing the rest from reference TRBV5-4 and TRBJ2-7, the complete variable domain is ETGVTQSPTHLIKTRGQQVTLRCSSQSGHNTVSWYQQALGQGPQFIFQYYREEENGRGNFPPRFSGLQFPNYSSELNVNALELDDSALYLCASSAQRGAYEQYFGPGTRLTVT.

The V and J genes are TRBV30 and TRBJ2-5, with 7 positions matching TRBD2. The germline CDR1 and CDR2 sequences are GTSNPN and SVGIG (reference sequence). This CDR3 contains 12 residues. The V gene end was trimmed by 4 bases and the J gene end by 2 bases; junction bases not matched to a gene: 1. Here the CDR3 DNA reads TGTGCCTGGACTAGCGGTCAAGAGACCCAGTACTTC. This codes for CAWTSGQETQYF.

The chain is built from TRBV19 and TRBJ2-1; weak D call: TRBD2 (6 bases). This CDR3 is 15 amino acids long. Germline CDR1 is LNHDA and CDR2 is SQIVND (reference sequence). Trimming left V 5 bases short and J 8 bases short, with 19 bases between. The CDR3 bases are TGTGCCAGTAGTCTGCAGGGCAGTCCGGGGGATGAGCAGTTCTTC. Translation gives CASSLQGSPGDEQFF.

CDR3 nucleotides: TGTGCCAGCAGTTGGACTAGCGGAGATTACAATGAGCAGTTCTTC. This codes for CASSWTSGDYNEQFF. This chain joins TRBV6-1 and TRBJ2-1; 10 bases match TRBD2. Trimming cost V 5 bases and J 4 bases; bases outside gene matches: 5. The V gene's germline CDR1 is MNHNS and CDR2 SASEGT. This CDR3 contains 15 residues.

The chain carries TRBV30 and TRBJ2-7; no definite D call. Germline values: CDR1 GTSNPN, CDR2 SVGIG (reference sequence). The V and J ends lost 2 bases and 6 bases respectively, with 11 bases between them. CDR3 size: 12 residues. The CDR3 loop is CAWSSVSLEQYF. In DNA, the CDR3 is TGTGCCTGGAGTAGCGTGAGCCTCGAGCAGTACTTC.

The chain combines TRBV29-1 with TRBJ1-1; maybe TRBD1 (5 bases). Germline CDR1 SQVTM, CDR2 ANQGSEA. This CDR3 has 12 amino acids. V lost 7 bases, J lost 1 base, and 10 bases lay in between. The CDR3 here is CSGQITNTEAFF. For the CDR3, the DNA is TGCAGCGGACAGATAACGAACACTGAAGCTTTCTTT.

This clone was seen just once. The J gene is TRBJ1-4, the V gene TRBV29-1; 7 bases align to TRBD1. V shed 4 bases and J 8 bases; nucleotides not matched to a gene: 7. The CDR3 runs 13 residues. Germline lookup yields CDR1 SQVTM and CDR2 ANQGSEA. The CDR3, as DNA: TGCAGCGTTGCCGGGACAGCCCAAGAAAAACTGTTTTTT. It codes for CSVAGTAQEKLFF.

A few counts support this clone. This chain links TRBV6-5 with TRBJ2-5; possible D gene TRBD2, 6 bases. Between the trimmed V and J ends, which lost 2 bases and 2 bases, there was a span of 9 bases. CDR1 MNHEY and CDR2 SVGAGI come from the germline V gene. This CDR3 comprises 14 residues. CDR3 sequence: CASSYGGDQETQYF. The CDR3 DNA is TGTGCCAGCAGTTACGGCGGGGATCAAGAGACCCAGTACTTC.

This chain links TRBV7-9 with TRBJ2-3; 7 nucleotides match TRBD1. V shed 5 bases, J shed 6 bases, and the junction held 11 bases outside the gene matches. The CDR3 has 15 amino acids. Germline loops: CDR1 SEHNR, CDR2 FQNEAQ (reference sequence). The CDR3 DNA reads as TGTGCCAGCAGCCCCAGGACAGGACCCGGGGATACGCAGTATTTT. Amino acids: CASSPRTGPGDTQYF.

This rearrangement joins TRBV15 to TRBJ1-5, with 8 bases fitting TRBD1. This CDR3 has 14 residues. CDR1 is LNHNV, CDR2 YYDKDF, per germline (reference sequence). The trim removed 5 bases at V and 2 bases at J, leaving 2 bases unmatched. The CDR3 coding sequence is TGTGCCACCAGCTGGGGACAGGGCAATCAGCCCCAGCATTTT. Protein: CATSWGQGNQPQHF. The full variable domain, completed using reference TRBV15 and TRBJ1-5, is DAMVIQNPRYQVTQFGKPVTLSCSQTLNHNVMYWYQQKSSQAPKLLFHYYDKDFNNEADTPDNFQSRRPNTSFCFLDIRSPGLGDTAMYLCATSWGQGNQPQHFGDGTRLSIL.

This clone has just a few counts. The rearrangement joins TRBV27 to TRBJ2-1, with a possible D match to TRBD2 (7 bases). Germline CDR1 reads MNHEY; CDR2 reads SMNVEV (reference sequence). V lost 4 bases, J lost 9 bases, and 13 bases lay in between. The CDR3 runs to 13 residues. The CDR3 protein is CASSWGGPSEQFF. CDR3 coding DNA: TGTGCCAGCAGTTGGGGGGGCCCTAGTGAGCAGTTCTTC.

V and J are TRBV10-3 and TRBJ1-1; 7 nucleotides align to TRBD1. This CDR3 region has 15 residues. Germline V CDR1 and CDR2: ENHRY, SYGVKD. V shed 5 bases, J shed 0 bases, and the junction held 6 bases outside the gene matches. Here the CDR3 DNA reads TGTGCCATCAGTCAGAGGGACAGTATGAACACTGAAGCTTTCTTT. Its translation is CAISQRDSMNTEAFF.

CDR3 coding DNA: TGTGCCAGCACCGCGCTGGGCGGGGGGGCCCTGGAGCAGTTCTTC. It codes for CASTALGGGALEQFF. V and J are TRBV5-6 and TRBJ2-1, with 9 bases lining up with TRBD2. Trimming took 6 bases from V and 10 from J; bases not matched to a gene: 14. The germline V gene encodes CDR1 SGHDT and CDR2 YYEEEE. The CDR3 runs to 15 residues.

V is TRBV5-6 and J is TRBJ2-1; 10 bases line up with TRBD2. V dropped 0 bases and J dropped 7; count of bases not matched to a gene: 13. The CDR3 spans 18 residues. The germline V gene has CDR1 SGHDT and CDR2 YYEEEE. Here the CDR3 reads CASSLDPSLAGARNEQFF. CDR3 coding DNA: TGTGCCAGCAGCTTGGACCCCTCCCTAGCGGGGGCAAGGAATGAGCAGTTCTTC.